What follows are 2 T cell receptor beta chains derived from one specimen sequenced in a study of blood T cell repertoires in COVID-19. Libraries were prepared by immunoSEQ multiplex PCR; TCRdb keeps only in-frame clonotypes and omits some of them. The profile shows some 110,000 clones, approximately 86% of them singletons. The source material was peripheral blood. The receptor set was obtained from a man in his forties with acute or convalescent COVID-19.

The gene calls are TRBV6-5 and TRBJ1-3; the D is unclear. Trimming stripped 6 bases from V and 0 bases from J, with 9 bases between. This CDR3 has 14 residues. Germline CDR1 reads MNHEY; CDR2 reads SVGAGI. The CDR3 sequence: CASRIRNSGNTIYF. The CDR3 DNA follows: TGTGCCAGCAGGATCAGGAACTCTGGAAACACCATATATTTT.

The J gene is TRBJ2-1, the V gene TRBV11-3, with 10 bases fitting TRBD2. Losses at the gene ends were 4 bases for V and 4 bases for J; bases not matched to a gene: 7. Per the germline V gene, CDR1 is SGHNT and CDR2 is YENEEA. The CDR3 is made up of 16 amino acids. The CDR3 bases are TGTGCCAGCAGCTCCTCTACTAGCGGGACATACAATGAGCAGTTCTTC. Protein product: CASSSSTSGTYNEQFF.